This is a list of T cell receptor beta chains from one sample in a study of human T cells and chemical hapten exposure. A single record per CDR3 protein comes from TCRdb applying MiXCR to the RACE reads. The table includes fewer than 85,000 distinct CDR3 sequences, about 8.6% detected once. What was sequenced was whole blood. Receptors originate from a female donor in good health. Some clones in this sample may be carry-over from other donors' samples. CDR3s include the opening cysteine and the closing phenylalanine or tryptophan. D genes are given only for firm matches. Where a row states a size, it is once, few, many or the class of an expanded clone; other rows omit it.

v_call: TRBV7-2; clone_size: many; d_call: -; j_call: TRBJ2-7; cdr3_nt: TGTGCCAGCAGCTTAGATGGATCCTCCTACGAGCAGTACTTC; cdr3_aa: CASSLDGSSYEQYF
v_call: TRBV28; clone_size: many; d_call: TRBD2; j_call: TRBJ2-3; cdr3_nt: TGTGCCAGCAGGTGGGCGGGAGAATACACAGATACGCAGTATTTT; cdr3_aa: CASRWAGEYTDTQYF
v_call: TRBV9; clone_size: few; d_call: -; j_call: TRBJ1-6; cdr3_nt: TGTGCCAGCAGCGTAGAGGGGAATTCACCCCTCCACTTT; cdr3_aa: CASSVEGNSPLHF
v_call: TRBV2; clone_size: -; d_call: TRBD1; j_call: TRBJ1-1; cdr3_nt: TGTGCCAGCAGACGGACAGGGAACGCTTTCTTT; cdr3_aa: CASRRTGNAFF
v_call: TRBV3-1; clone_size: -; d_call: -; j_call: TRBJ1-4; cdr3_nt: TGTGCCAGCAGCCAAGGATTAGATATCCCACTGTTTTTT; cdr3_aa: CASSQGLDIPLFF
v_call: TRBV20-1; clone_size: -; d_call: TRBD2; j_call: TRBJ2-1; cdr3_nt: TGCAGTGCTAGAGATTCTGCGCGGGGGGCGTACAATGAGCAGTTCTTC; cdr3_aa: CSARDSARGAYNEQFF
v_call: TRBV20-1; clone_size: -; d_call: -; j_call: TRBJ2-3; cdr3_nt: TGCAGTGCTAGAGCTGCTCGACCAGGCGGTACGCAGTATTTT; cdr3_aa: CSARAARPGGTQYF
v_call: TRBV7-9; clone_size: many; d_call: -; j_call: TRBJ1-2; cdr3_nt: TGTGCCAGCAGCTTAGGCGGAGGCTACACCTTC; cdr3_aa: CASSLGGGYTF
v_call: TRBV29-1; clone_size: many; d_call: TRBD1; j_call: TRBJ1-2; cdr3_nt: TGCAGCACCGGACAGGGTTTAGGAGGCTACACCTTC; cdr3_aa: CSTGQGLGGYTF
v_call: TRBV29-1; clone_size: many; d_call: TRBD1; j_call: TRBJ2-7; cdr3_nt: TGCAGCATAAGGACAGGGGGCATCGAGCAGTACTTC; cdr3_aa: CSIRTGGIEQYF
v_call: TRBV20-1; clone_size: many; d_call: TRBD1; j_call: TRBJ2-7; cdr3_nt: TGCAGTGCTAGAGCGGGACAGCACTCCTACGAGCAGTACTTC; cdr3_aa: CSARAGQHSYEQYF
v_call: TRBV4-1; clone_size: few; d_call: TRBD1; j_call: TRBJ2-7; cdr3_nt: TGCGCCAGCAGCCCGGGGACAGAACTATACGAGCAGTACTTC; cdr3_aa: CASSPGTELYEQYF
v_call: TRBV7-6; clone_size: -; d_call: -; j_call: TRBJ2-1; cdr3_nt: TGTGCCAGCAGCTTAGGCCGGGGACCTGTTAATGAGCAGTTCTTC; cdr3_aa: CASSLGRGPVNEQFF
v_call: TRBV6-2/TRBV6-3; clone_size: -; d_call: -; j_call: TRBJ2-3; cdr3_nt: TGTGCCAGCAGGATAGTTGCCACAGATACGCAGTATTTT; cdr3_aa: CASRIVATDTQYF
v_call: TRBV20-1; clone_size: few; d_call: TRBD2; j_call: TRBJ2-7; cdr3_nt: TGCAGTGCTAGAGCCAAAAGTAGACCGGGACTATTTTACGAGCAGTACTTC; cdr3_aa: CSARAKSRPGLFYEQYF
v_call: TRBV12-3/TRBV12-4; clone_size: medium-sized; d_call: TRBD2; j_call: TRBJ2-7; cdr3_nt: TGTGCCAGCAGTTTCTTAGCGGGAAACGCCTACGAGCAGTACTTC; cdr3_aa: CASSFLAGNAYEQYF
v_call: TRBV20-1; clone_size: -; d_call: -; j_call: TRBJ2-7; cdr3_nt: TGCAGTGCTCACAACTGGGGCGCGGGAACCTACGAGCAGTACTTC; cdr3_aa: CSAHNWGAGTYEQYF
v_call: TRBV3-1; clone_size: many; d_call: TRBD1; j_call: TRBJ2-7; cdr3_nt: TGTGCCAGCAGCCAGGGGACAGCCGAGCAGTACTTC; cdr3_aa: CASSQGTAEQYF
v_call: TRBV7-2; clone_size: once; d_call: TRBD2; j_call: TRBJ2-3; cdr3_nt: TGTGCCAGCAGCCTAGGGTGGCGGGGGGGTGGAGATACGCAGTATTTT; cdr3_aa: CASSLGWRGGGDTQYF
v_call: TRBV7-5; clone_size: many; d_call: -; j_call: TRBJ2-7; cdr3_nt: -; cdr3_aa: CISVSEPRGSAPYEQYF
v_call: TRBV6-5; clone_size: -; d_call: -; j_call: TRBJ2-5; cdr3_nt: TGTGCCAGCAGTTACGGAGCACTCCAAGAGACCCAGTACTTC; cdr3_aa: CASSYGALQETQYF
v_call: TRBV20-1; clone_size: many; d_call: -; j_call: TRBJ1-1; cdr3_nt: TGCAGTGCCTCGAACGGGGCCATGAACACTGAAGCTTTCTTT; cdr3_aa: CSASNGAMNTEAFF
v_call: TRBV5-4; clone_size: few; d_call: -; j_call: TRBJ2-3; cdr3_nt: TGTGCCAGCAGCTTTGACAGTAGCACAGATACGCAGTATTTT; cdr3_aa: CASSFDSSTDTQYF
v_call: TRBV6-5; clone_size: few; d_call: -; j_call: TRBJ2-5; cdr3_nt: TGTGCCAGCAGTCAAGGCGAGACCCAGTACTTC; cdr3_aa: CASSQGETQYF
v_call: TRBV29-1; clone_size: many; d_call: -; j_call: TRBJ1-1; cdr3_nt: TGCAGCGTTGTTCCTGACAGAAACACTGAAGCTTTCTTT; cdr3_aa: CSVVPDRNTEAFF
v_call: TRBV3-1; clone_size: many; d_call: -; j_call: TRBJ2-3; cdr3_nt: TGTGCCAGCAGCCAGGGGGGGCGGGGGCCCCACGGGGATACGCAGTATTTT; cdr3_aa: CASSQGGRGPHGDTQYF
v_call: TRBV4-3; clone_size: many; d_call: -; j_call: TRBJ1-1; cdr3_nt: TGCGCCAGCAGCCAAGATCCCGGGGCGCCGACTGAAGCTTTCTTT; cdr3_aa: CASSQDPGAPTEAFF
v_call: TRBV12-3/TRBV12-4; clone_size: -; d_call: -; j_call: TRBJ1-5; cdr3_nt: TGTGCCAGCAGTTTTTTTCCGGACACCGAAGCATATAGCAATCAGCCCCAGCATTTT; cdr3_aa: CASSFFPDTEAYSNQPQHF
v_call: TRBV6-1; clone_size: medium-sized; d_call: -; j_call: TRBJ2-6; cdr3_nt: TGTGCCAGCAGTGAAGAACGGGGCGGGGCCAACGTCCTGACTTTC; cdr3_aa: CASSEERGGANVLTF
v_call: TRBV4-2; clone_size: few; d_call: -; j_call: TRBJ2-3; cdr3_nt: TGTGCCAGCAGCCGAACGAACGCAGGGAAGGGAGATACGCAGTATTTT; cdr3_aa: CASSRTNAGKGDTQYF
v_call: TRBV5-5; clone_size: -; d_call: -; j_call: TRBJ2-7; cdr3_nt: TGTGCCAGCAGCTTGGTATCAGGTCAGGCACACTACGAGCAGTACTTC; cdr3_aa: CASSLVSGQAHYEQYF
v_call: TRBV10-3; clone_size: -; d_call: TRBD2; j_call: TRBJ2-3; cdr3_nt: TGTGCCACCGGGACTAGCGGGGGCCGAAGCACAGATACGCAGTATTTT; cdr3_aa: CATGTSGGRSTDTQYF
v_call: TRBV5-5; clone_size: -; d_call: TRBD1; j_call: TRBJ1-6; cdr3_nt: TGTGCCAGCAGCTTCACGAGACAGGGTGGTGCACCCCTCCACTTT; cdr3_aa: CASSFTRQGGAPLHF
v_call: TRBV9; clone_size: -; d_call: -; j_call: TRBJ1-1; cdr3_nt: TGTGCCAGCAGCGGAGGGGTGTACACTGAAGCTTTCTTT; cdr3_aa: CASSGGVYTEAFF
v_call: TRBV9; clone_size: -; d_call: -; j_call: TRBJ2-7; cdr3_nt: TGTGCCAGCAGCGTAGGAGGGGGGCGCAGCCACGAGCAGTACTTC; cdr3_aa: CASSVGGGRSHEQYF
v_call: TRBV20-1; clone_size: few; d_call: TRBD1; j_call: TRBJ1-5; cdr3_nt: TGCAGTGCTAGAGGGCGGGACAGGCAGCCCCAGCATTTT; cdr3_aa: CSARGRDRQPQHF
v_call: TRBV3-1; clone_size: many; d_call: -; j_call: TRBJ2-3; cdr3_nt: TGTGCCAGCAGCCAAGGAGGGACAGATACGCAGTATTTT; cdr3_aa: CASSQGGTDTQYF
v_call: TRBV5-1; clone_size: -; d_call: TRBD1; j_call: TRBJ1-6; cdr3_nt: TGCGCCAGCAGCTCAGGCGGATGGGACAGCGGGTATTCACCCCTCCACTTT; cdr3_aa: CASSSGGWDSGYSPLHF
v_call: TRBV19; clone_size: few; d_call: -; j_call: TRBJ2-3; cdr3_nt: TGTGCCAGTAAAACCCGGCAAGATACGCAGTATTTT; cdr3_aa: CASKTRQDTQYF
v_call: TRBV20-1; clone_size: few; d_call: TRBD1; j_call: TRBJ1-5; cdr3_nt: TGCAGTGCTAGAGATCGGACAGGGGAGATAACGAGCAATCAGCCCCAGCATTTT; cdr3_aa: CSARDRTGEITSNQPQHF
v_call: TRBV12-3/TRBV12-4; clone_size: many; d_call: -; j_call: TRBJ1-1; cdr3_nt: TGTGCCAGCAGTCCGCCCCACCCTGAAGCTTTCTTT; cdr3_aa: CASSPPHPEAFF
v_call: TRBV11-2; clone_size: -; d_call: -; j_call: TRBJ2-4; cdr3_nt: TGTGCCAGCAGCTCCCTAATAGTTGGCTCCTTAAGGTACTTC; cdr3_aa: CASSSLIVGSLRYF
v_call: TRBV7-9; clone_size: -; d_call: -; j_call: TRBJ1-1; cdr3_nt: TGTGCCAGCAGTCGAATCGATGAAGCTTTCTTT; cdr3_aa: CASSRIDEAFF
v_call: TRBV3-1; clone_size: few; d_call: -; j_call: TRBJ1-2; cdr3_nt: TGTGCCAGCAGCCGGGACGAGGTCGATGGCTACACCTTC; cdr3_aa: CASSRDEVDGYTF
v_call: TRBV27; clone_size: many; d_call: -; j_call: TRBJ2-5; cdr3_nt: TGTGCCAGCAGTTTCGCATACCTCCAAGAGACCCAGTACTTC; cdr3_aa: CASSFAYLQETQYF